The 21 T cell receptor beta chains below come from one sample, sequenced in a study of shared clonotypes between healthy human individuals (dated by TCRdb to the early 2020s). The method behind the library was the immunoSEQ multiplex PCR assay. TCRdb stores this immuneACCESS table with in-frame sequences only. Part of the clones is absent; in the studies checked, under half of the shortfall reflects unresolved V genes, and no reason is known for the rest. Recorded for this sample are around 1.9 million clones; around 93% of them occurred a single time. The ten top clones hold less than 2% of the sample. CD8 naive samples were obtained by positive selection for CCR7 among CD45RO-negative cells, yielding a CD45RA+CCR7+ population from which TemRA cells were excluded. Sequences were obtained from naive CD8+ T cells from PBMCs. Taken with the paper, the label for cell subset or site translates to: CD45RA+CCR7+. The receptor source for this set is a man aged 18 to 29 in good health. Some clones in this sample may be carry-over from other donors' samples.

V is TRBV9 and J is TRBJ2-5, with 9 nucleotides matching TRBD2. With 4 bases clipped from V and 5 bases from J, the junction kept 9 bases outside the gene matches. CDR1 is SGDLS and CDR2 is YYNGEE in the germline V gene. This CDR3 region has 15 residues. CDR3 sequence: CASSPSGTSKETQYF. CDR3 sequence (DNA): TGTGCCAGCAGCCCTTCCGGGACTAGCAAGGAGACCCAGTACTTC.

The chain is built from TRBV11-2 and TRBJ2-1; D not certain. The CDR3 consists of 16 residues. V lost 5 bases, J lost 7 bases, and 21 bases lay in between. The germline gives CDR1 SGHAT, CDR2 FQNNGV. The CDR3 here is CASSRSRLDDLNEQFF. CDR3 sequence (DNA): TGTGCCAGCAGCCGTTCACGGTTAGACGACTTGAATGAGCAGTTCTTC.

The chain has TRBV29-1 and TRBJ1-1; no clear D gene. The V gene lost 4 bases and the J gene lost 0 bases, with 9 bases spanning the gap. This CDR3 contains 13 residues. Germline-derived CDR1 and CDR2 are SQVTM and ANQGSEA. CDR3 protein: CSVVGSLNTEAFF. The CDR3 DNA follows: TGCAGCGTTGTGGGCAGCTTGAACACTGAAGCTTTCTTT.

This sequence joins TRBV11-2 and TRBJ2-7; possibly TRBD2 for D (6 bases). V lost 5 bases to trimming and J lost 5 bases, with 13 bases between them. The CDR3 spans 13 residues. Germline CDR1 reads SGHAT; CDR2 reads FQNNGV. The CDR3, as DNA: TGTGCCAGCAGCCCGACGGAGGGGAACGAGCAGTACTTC. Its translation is CASSPTEGNEQYF.

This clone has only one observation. The CDR3 nucleotides read TGTGCCAGCAGCAAAGCGCGGGGCAGGACGAACACTGAAGCTTTCTTT. Translating it yields CASSKARGRTNTEAFF. The V call is TRBV21-1, the J call TRBJ1-1. TRBV21-1 is designated a pseudogene. There are 16 residues in the CDR3.

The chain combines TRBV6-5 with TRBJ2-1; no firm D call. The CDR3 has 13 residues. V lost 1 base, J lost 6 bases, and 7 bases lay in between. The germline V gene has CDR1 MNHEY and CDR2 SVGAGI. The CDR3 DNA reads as TGTGCCAGCAGTTACTACTCAGGCAATGAGCAGTTCTTC. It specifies CASSYYSGNEQFF.

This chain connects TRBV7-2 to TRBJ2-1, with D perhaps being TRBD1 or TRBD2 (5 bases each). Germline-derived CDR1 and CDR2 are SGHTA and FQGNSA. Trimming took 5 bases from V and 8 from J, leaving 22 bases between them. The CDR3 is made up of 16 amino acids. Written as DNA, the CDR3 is TGTGCCAGCAGCCCAACCGGCCTCCAGGGACGCGATGAGCAGTTCTTC. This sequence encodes CASSPTGLQGRDEQFF.

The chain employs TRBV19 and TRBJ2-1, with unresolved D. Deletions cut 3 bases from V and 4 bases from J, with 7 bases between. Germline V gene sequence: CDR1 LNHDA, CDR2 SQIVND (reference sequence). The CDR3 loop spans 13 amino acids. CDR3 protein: CASSMGQYNEQFF. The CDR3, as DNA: TGTGCCAGTAGTATGGGTCAGTACAATGAGCAGTTCTTC. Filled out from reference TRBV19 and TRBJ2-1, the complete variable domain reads DGGITQSPKYLFRKEGQNVTLSCEQNLNHDAMYWYRQDPGQGLRLIYYSQIVNDFQKGDIAEGYSVSREKKESFPLTVTSAQKNPTAFYLCASSMGQYNEQFFGPGTRLTVL.

CDR3 region: CASVRGRTDTQYF. The CDR3 DNA is TGTGCCAGCGTGAGGGGGCGCACAGATACGCAGTATTTT. The chain links TRBV7-6 to TRBJ2-3, with 7 bases lining up with TRBD1. V was clipped by 8 bases and J by 1 base; unmatched bases: 3. CDR1 is SGHVS, CDR2 FNYEAQ, per germline. The CDR3 has 13 residues.

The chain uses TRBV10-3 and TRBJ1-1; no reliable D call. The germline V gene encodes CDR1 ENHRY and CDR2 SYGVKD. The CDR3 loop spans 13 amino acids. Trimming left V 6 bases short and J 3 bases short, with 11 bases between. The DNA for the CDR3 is TGTGCCATCAGGGGTTTTGAGGACACTGAAGCTTTCTTT. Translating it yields CAIRGFEDTEAFF.

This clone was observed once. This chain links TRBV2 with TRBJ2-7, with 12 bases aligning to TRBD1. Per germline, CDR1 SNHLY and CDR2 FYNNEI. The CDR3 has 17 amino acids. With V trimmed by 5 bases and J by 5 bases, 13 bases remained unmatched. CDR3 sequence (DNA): TGTGCCAGCAGTTTAACCCATCCGGGACAGGGGGCCCACGAGCAGTACTTC. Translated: CASSLTHPGQGAHEQYF.

The CDR3 reads CAISESGIGNQPQHF. CDR3 sequence (DNA): TGTGCCATCAGTGAGTCGGGTATTGGCAATCAGCCCCAGCATTTT. This sequence joins TRBV10-3 and TRBJ1-5; the D is unclear. Trimming took off 0 bases at V and 2 bases at J, with 8 bases between the two ends. Germline loops: CDR1 ENHRY, CDR2 SYGVKD. CDR3 length equals 15 residues.

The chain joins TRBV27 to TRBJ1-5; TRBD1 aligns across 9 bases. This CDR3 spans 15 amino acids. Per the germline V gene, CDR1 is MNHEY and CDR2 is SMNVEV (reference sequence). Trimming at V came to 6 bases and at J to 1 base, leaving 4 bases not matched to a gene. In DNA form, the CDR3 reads TGTGCCAGCAGGTGGACAGGGGAAAGCAATCAGCCCCAGCATTTT. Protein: CASRWTGESNQPQHF.

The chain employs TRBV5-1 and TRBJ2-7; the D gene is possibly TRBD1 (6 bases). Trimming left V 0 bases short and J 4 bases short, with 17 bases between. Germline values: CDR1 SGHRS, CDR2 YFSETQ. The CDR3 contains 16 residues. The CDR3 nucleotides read TGCGCCAGCAGCTTGGAGCAGGGGATAATATCATACGAGCAGTACTTC. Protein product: CASSLEQGIISYEQYF.

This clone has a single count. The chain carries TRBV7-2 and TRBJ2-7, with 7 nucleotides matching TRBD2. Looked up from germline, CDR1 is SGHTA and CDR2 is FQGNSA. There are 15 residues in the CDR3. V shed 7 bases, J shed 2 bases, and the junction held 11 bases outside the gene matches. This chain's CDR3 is CASTPGGGAPYEQYF. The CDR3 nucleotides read TGTGCCAGCACCCCTGGGGGGGGAGCCCCCTACGAGCAGTACTTC.

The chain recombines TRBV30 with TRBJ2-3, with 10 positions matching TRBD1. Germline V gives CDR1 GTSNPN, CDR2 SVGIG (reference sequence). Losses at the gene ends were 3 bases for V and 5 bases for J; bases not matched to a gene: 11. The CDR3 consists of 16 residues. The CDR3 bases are TGTGCCTGGAGGATCTGGGGACAGGGGTGGGGAGATACGCAGTATTTT. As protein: CAWRIWGQGWGDTQYF.

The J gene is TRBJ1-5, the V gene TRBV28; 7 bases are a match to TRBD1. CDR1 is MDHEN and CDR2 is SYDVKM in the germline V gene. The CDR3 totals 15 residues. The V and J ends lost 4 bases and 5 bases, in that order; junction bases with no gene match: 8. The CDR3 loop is CASSSQDRLDQPQHF. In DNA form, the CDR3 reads TGTGCCAGCAGTTCCCAGGACAGGTTAGATCAGCCCCAGCATTTT. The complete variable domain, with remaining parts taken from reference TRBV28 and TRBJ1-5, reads DVKVTQSSRYLVKRTGEKVFLECVQDMDHENMFWYRQDPGLGLRLIYFSYDVKMKEKGDIPEGYSVSREKKERFSLILESASTNQTSMYLCASSSQDRLDQPQHFGDGTRLSIL.

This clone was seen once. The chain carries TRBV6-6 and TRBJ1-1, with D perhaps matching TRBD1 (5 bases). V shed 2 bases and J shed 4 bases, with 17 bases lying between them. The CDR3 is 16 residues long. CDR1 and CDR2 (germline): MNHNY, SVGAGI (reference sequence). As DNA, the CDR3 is TGTGCCAGCAGTTACCGCAAGATGGGGGGGAGCACTGAAGCTTTCTTT. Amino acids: CASSYRKMGGSTEAFF.

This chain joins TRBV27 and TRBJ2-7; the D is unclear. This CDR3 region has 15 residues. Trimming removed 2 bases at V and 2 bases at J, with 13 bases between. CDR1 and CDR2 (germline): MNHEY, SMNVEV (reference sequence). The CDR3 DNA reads TGTGCCAGCAGTTTAGGAGACAAACCCACCTACGAGCAGTACTTC. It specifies CASSLGDKPTYEQYF.

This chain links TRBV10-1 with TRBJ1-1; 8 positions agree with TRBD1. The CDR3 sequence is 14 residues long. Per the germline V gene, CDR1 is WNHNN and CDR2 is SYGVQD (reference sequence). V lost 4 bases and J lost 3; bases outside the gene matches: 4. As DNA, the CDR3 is TGCGCCAGCAGTGGACAGGGGAGGGACACTGAAGCTTTCTTT. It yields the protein CASSGQGRDTEAFF.

The CDR3 coding sequence is TGTGCCAGCAGCTTGGGGACAGGCTATGGCTACACCTTC. It codes for CASSLGTGYGYTF. The rearrangement links TRBV7-2 to TRBJ1-2; TRBD1 matches 8 bases. Germline loops: CDR1 SGHTA, CDR2 FQGNSA. V lost 3 bases and J lost 4; bases outside the gene matches: 1. This CDR3 has 13 amino acids.